Listed below are T cell receptor beta chains from one sample, sequenced in a study of T cell repertoires in cytomegalovirus infection. TCRdb re-called the reads with MiXCR, one entry per CDR3 protein. The profile shows about 680,000 distinct CDR3 sequences, 20% to 25% of them singletons. Sequencing was carried out using CD8+ T cells from PBMCs. These receptors were taken from a human donor in good health (CMV status not recorded). Some clones in this sample may be carry-over from other donors' samples. Each CDR3 is given with its conserved first and last residue. The D gene is left open where the match is weak. Size values are once, few and many counts, or a class for expanded clones, and some rows have none.

>TRBJ2-1|NA|NA|TRBV5-4|14
TGTGCCATCTCCAGGGACGCTGGGGACAATGAGCAGTTCTTC
CAISRDAGDNEQFF
>TRBJ2-5|NA|NA|TRBV4-2|14
TGTGCCAGCAAAAGAGAGGGGGGATTGGAGACCCAGTACTTC
CASKREGGLETQYF
>TRBJ2-5|NA|NA|TRBV5-5|14
TGTGCCAGCAGTTTATGGGACCTCCAAGAGACCCAGTACTTC
CASSLWDLQETQYF
>TRBJ1-1|TRBD1|many|TRBV6-6|16
TGTGCCAGCAGTTACCCGGACAGGGGGACTGGCCTTGAAGCTTTCTTT
CASSYPDRGTGLEAFF
>TRBJ1-4|NA|NA|TRBV4-1|16
TGCGCCAGCAGCCAAGAGTGGGCAGGGACTAATGAAAAACTGTTTTTT
CASSQEWAGTNEKLFF
>TRBJ1-2|NA|few|TRBV12-3/TRBV12-4|14
TGTGCCAGCAGTCCCTCCCGGGGTTACTATGGCTACACCTTC
CASSPSRGYYGYTF
>TRBJ1-2|NA|NA|TRBV29-1|12
TGCAGCGTTGAAACGACAGAAGAGGGCTACACCTTC
CSVETTEEGYTF
>TRBJ2-7|TRBD2|many|TRBV7-2|13
TGTGCCATCGAACGGGAGGACTCCTACGAGCAGTACTTC
CAIEREDSYEQYF
>TRBJ2-6|NA|few|TRBV2|18
TGTGCCAGCACCCTAACAGGGGACTACCTCTCTGGGGCCAACGTCCTGACTTTC
CASTLTGDYLSGANVLTF
>TRBJ2-1|NA|many|TRBV6-1|13
TGTGCCACCGCGGCGGACTCCTACAATGAGCAGTTCTTC
CATAADSYNEQFF
>TRBJ2-2|TRBD1|few|TRBV7-6|13
TGTGCCAGCAAACAGGGGGCGATCGGGGAGCTGTTTTTT
CASKQGAIGELFF
>TRBJ2-3|TRBD2|few|TRBV12-3/TRBV12-4|14
TGTGCCAGCAGTCCCCTCGGACTAGGGGATACGCAGTATTTT
CASSPLGLGDTQYF
>TRBJ1-4|NA|NA|TRBV11-2|17
NA
CASSTSGPVVSLKNCFF
>TRBJ1-1|NA|NA|TRBV7-2|13
TGTGCCAGCAGCAGATGGGGGAACACTGAAGCTTTCTTT
CASSRWGNTEAFF
>TRBJ1-5|NA|NA|TRBV4-3|13
TGCGCCAGCAGCCAAGACCCCTATCAGCCCCAGCATTTT
CASSQDPYQPQHF
>TRBJ1-6|NA|NA|TRBV6-5|14
TGTGCCGTGTCCCCCGGGACGGTGAATTCACCCCTCCACTTT
CAVSPGTVNSPLHF
>TRBJ2-5|NA|NA|TRBV2|13
TGTGCCAGCGGAGTAGGGGCCCGTGAGACCCAGTACTTC
CASGVGARETQYF
>TRBJ1-3|NA|few|TRBV20-1|16
TGCAGTGCTAGTGTCAACCTACCGAGCTCTGGAAACACCATATATTTT
CSASVNLPSSGNTIYF
>TRBJ2-3|TRBD2|few|TRBV7-8|16
TGTGCCAGCAGTGTTAGGTCCGGGGGGGGCACAGATACGCAGTATTTT
CASSVRSGGGTDTQYF
>TRBJ1-1|TRBD1|few|TRBV7-3|17
TGTGCCAGCAGCTTGGGGGGGGACAGGATGTTGAACACTGAAGCTTTCTTT
CASSLGGDRMLNTEAFF
>TRBJ2-3|NA|many|TRBV28|13
TGTGCCAGCAGTTTACAGGGTCCAGATACGCAGTATTTT
CASSLQGPDTQYF
>TRBJ2-1|TRBD2|NA|TRBV29-1|15
TGCAGCGTTTCTTCCCTAGCGGGGGTGAACAATGAGCAGTTCTTC
CSVSSLAGVNNEQFF
>TRBJ2-1|NA|few|TRBV6-2/TRBV6-3|18
TGTGCCAGCAGTTACTCGAGTATCCGTCCCCTTAAGGACAATGAGCAGTTCTTC
CASSYSSIRPLKDNEQFF
>TRBJ2-2|NA|NA|TRBV10-3|15
TGTGCCATCAGTGGAGGGGCAGGGATCCCCGGGGAGCTGTTTTTT
CAISGGAGIPGELFF